Listed here are 8 T cell receptor beta chains from one sample, sequenced in a study of cytomegalovirus exposure and HLA in healthy donors. Primers included in the PCR were 60 Vbeta and 13 Jbeta primers. Measured with immunoSEQ multiplex PCR; TCRdb has only the in-frame clones, and not every one. Here the sample spans under 150,000 clones, roughly four fifths being singletons. Specimen: PBMCs. These receptors came from a woman aged 45-65 years in good health and CMV-seropositive.

The CDR3 sequence is CASSLRTGGRSYEQYF. The CDR3, as DNA: TGCGCCAGCAGCTTAAGGACAGGGGGCCGCTCCTACGAGCAGTACTTC. The J gene is TRBJ2-7, the V gene TRBV5-1; TRBD1 aligns across 11 bases. The CDR3 runs to 16 residues. The germline V gene encodes CDR1 SGHRS and CDR2 YFSETQ. V was pared by 2 bases and J by 0 bases, with 4 bases of the junction left unmatched.

Points on this clone: The same CDR3 also results from other DNA sequences found in this sample. V and J are TRBV11-2 and TRBJ2-3; 7 nucleotides line up with TRBD1. The length of the CDR3 is 13 residues. Germline-derived CDR1 and CDR2 are SGHAT and FQNNGV. The J segment lost 3 bases and the V segment lost 5 bases, leaving 2 bases of the junction unmatched. CDR3 coding DNA: TGTGCCAGCAGCATGGACAGGACAGATACGCAGTATTTT. Amino acid sequence: CASSMDRTDTQYF.

Points on this clone: The same CDR3 also results from other DNA sequences found in this sample. This sequence joins TRBV5-8 and TRBJ2-1; TRBD2 matches at 7 bases. CDR1 and CDR2 from the germline V gene are SGHTS and YDEGEE. The CDR3 sequence is 15 residues long. The trim removed 4 bases at V and 0 bases at J, leaving 4 bases unmatched. The CDR3 spells CASSLRGGSYNEQFF. The CDR3 DNA follows: TGTGCCAGCAGCCTCCGCGGGGGCTCCTACAATGAGCAGTTCTTC.

CDR3 bases: TGTGCCAGCTCAAGCGGGCTCTCCTACAATGAGCAGTTCTTC. As protein: CASSSGLSYNEQFF. This chain connects TRBV6-5 to TRBJ2-1; D might be TRBD2 (6 bases). The CDR3 has 14 residues. Looked up from germline, CDR1 is MNHEY and CDR2 is SVGAGI. V was clipped by 8 bases and J by 0 bases, with 11 bases between them.

Of note for this clone: The junction does not match germline at one end; this may be a read error. The chain combines TRBV7-7 with TRBJ2-1; 7 nucleotides align to TRBD1. Germline V CDR1 and CDR2: SSHAT, FNYEAQ (reference sequence). This CDR3 is built from 17 residues. CDR3 loop: CASSLEAGGPPYNEQFF. CDR3 in DNA: TGTGCTAGCAGCTTAGAAGCAGGGGGTCCTCCCTACAATGAGCAGTTCTTC.

V is TRBV28 and J is TRBJ1-5, with 8 bases identical to TRBD1. V dropped 7 bases and J dropped 3; count of bases not matched to a gene: 11. Per the germline V gene, CDR1 is MDHEN and CDR2 is SYDVKM. The CDR3 runs to 16 residues. The CDR3 DNA follows: TGTGCCAGCACCCTGGGCGGGACAGGATACAATCAGCCCCAGCATTTT. Protein: CASTLGGTGYNQPQHF.

This chain links TRBV7-9 with TRBJ1-2, with a weak D call TRBD1 (6 bases). CDR1 is SEHNR, CDR2 FQNEAQ, per germline (reference sequence). V dropped 1 base and J dropped 7 bases, with 13 bases sitting between them. The CDR3 contains 14 residues. In DNA, the CDR3 is TGTGCCAGCAGCTTAGAGCGGACAGCCCGTGGCTACACCTTC. As protein: CASSLERTARGYTF. The whole variable domain, filled in from reference TRBV7-9 and TRBJ1-2, reads DTGVSQNPRHKITKRGQNVTFRCDPISEHNRLYWYRQTLGQGPEFLTYFQNEAQLEKSRLLSDRFSAERPKGSFSTLEIQRTEQGDSAMYLCASSLERTARGYTFGSGTRLTVV.

The table lists this clone with a count of one. The rearrangement uses TRBV25-1 and TRBJ2-2; TRBD1 aligns across 7 bases. The V gene's germline CDR1 is MGHDK and CDR2 SYGVNS. The V and J ends lost 3 bases and 6 bases, in that order; junction bases with no gene match: 7. This CDR3 has 15 amino acids. The CDR3 DNA reads TGTGCCAGCAGTGATAAGGCAGGGGGTGCCGGGGAGCTGTTTTTT. This codes for CASSDKAGGAGELFF. The variable domain in full, with the rest retrieved from reference TRBV25-1 and TRBJ2-2, is EADIYQTPRYLVIGTGKKITLECSQTMGHDKMYWYQQDPGMELHLIHYSYGVNSTEKGDLSSESTVSRIRTEHFPLTLESARPSHTSQYLCASSDKAGGAGELFFGEGSRLTVL.